A selection of T cell receptor beta chains follows, all from one sample in a study of blood T cells in healthy people across ages. TCRdb recomputed calls from the 5' RACE reads with MiXCR, one row per CDR3 protein. The sample contains 900,000 to 950,000 distinct CDR3 sequences, 29% of which appear only once. These same records also appear under a second study, on T cells of mothers and their children.

Sequences were obtained from blood. The source is a woman between 40 and 55 years old in good health. Each CDR3 is given with its conserved first and last residue. A D gene is named only where the DNA matches it firmly. Clone size, where shown, is once, few, many, or a class for clones that have expanded.

>TRBV14|.|TRBJ1-2|.
CASSQDQRQYLPHYGYTF
TGTGCCAGCAGCCAAGATCAAAGGCAGTATCTCCCCCACTATGGCTACACCTTC
>TRBV2|.|TRBJ2-1|.
CASRRGGGYNEQFF
TGTGCCAGCCGCCGGGGTGGGGGCTACAATGAGCAGTTCTTC
>TRBV29-1|many|TRBJ2-1|.
CSVRKQGNEQFF
TGCAGCGTCAGAAAACAGGGCAATGAGCAGTTCTTC
>TRBV6-2/TRBV6-3|many|TRBJ2-3|.
CASSSITQYF
TGTGCCAGCAGTTCCATTACGCAGTATTTT
>TRBV5-1|.|TRBJ2-3|.
CASRTGGRPDTQYF
TGCGCCAGCAGGACTGGCGGGCGGCCAGATACGCAGTATTTT
>TRBV28|many|TRBJ1-4|.
CASSTATNEKLFF
TGTGCCAGCAGTACGGCAACTAATGAAAAACTGTTTTTT
>TRBV27|many|TRBJ1-5|.
CASSSSVNQPQHF
TGTGCCAGCAGTTCATCAGTCAATCAGCCCCAGCATTTT
>TRBV7-2|.|TRBJ1-5|.
CASSPDGKGGQPQHF
TGTGCCAGCAGCCCCGACGGAAAAGGGGGACAGCCCCAGCATTTT
>TRBV28|few|TRBJ2-1|.
CASSLPHNNEQFF
TGTGCCAGCAGTTTACCCCATAACAATGAGCAGTTCTTC
>TRBV19|.|TRBJ1-5|.
CASGVGGGNQPQHF
TGTGCCAGTGGGGTCGGAGGGGGCAATCAGCCCCAGCATTTT
>TRBV29-1|.|TRBJ1-5|.
CSALDSINQPQHF
TGCAGCGCCCTGGACAGCATCAATCAGCCCCAGCATTTT
>TRBV20-1|.|TRBJ1-1|.
CSARGVSANTEAFF
TGCAGTGCTCGGGGCGTCAGCGCGAACACTGAAGCTTTCTTT
>TRBV27|.|TRBJ2-3|.
CASSLWARYTDTQYF
TGTGCCAGCAGTTTATGGGCCCGATACACAGATACGCAGTATTTT
>TRBV3-1|.|TRBJ2-1|TRBD1
CASSRGPDNEQFF
TGTGCCAGCAGTAGGGGGCCCGACAATGAGCAGTTCTTC
>TRBV28|.|TRBJ1-5|.
CASRETGLGNQPQHF
TGTGCCAGCAGGGAAACAGGGTTGGGCAATCAGCCCCAGCATTTT